Listed below are T cell receptor beta chains from one sample, sequenced in a study of CD8+ T cells in alopecia areata. Only in-frame clones appear in the TCRdb table, and some are missing; sequencing was by immunoSEQ multiplex PCR. The sample holds 120,000 to 150,000 clones, approximately 60% seen once. Material: CD8+ T cells sorted from blood. Receptors were obtained from a human donor in good health. Both conserved end residues are part of each CDR3. Each record gives: CDR3 DNA, CDR3 protein, V gene, J gene, D gene, clone size. A D gene is named only where the DNA matches it firmly. Clone size is stated in some rows and not others, as once, few, many or a class when expanded.

TGCGCCAGCAGCTTGGGGCAGGGCAGCACAGATACGCAGTATTTT	CASSLGQGSTDTQYF	TRBV5-1	TRBJ2-3	-	-
TGTGCCACCAGCAGGAACGCCCGGGAGCTGTTTTTT	CATSRNARELFF	TRBV15	TRBJ2-2	-	-
TGCAGCGTTGAATCTATGCAGGGACGGAGGGCCTACGAGCAGTACTTC	CSVESMQGRRAYEQYF	TRBV29-1	TRBJ2-7	-	few
TGTGCCAGCAGCAAAGACAGGGCTCGCACCCGAGAGACCCAGTACTTC	CASSKDRARTRETQYF	TRBV21-1	TRBJ2-5	-	-
TGTGCCTGGAGTGTACCCACTAGCGGGAGGGCTCGACCGTTCTTC	CAWSVPTSGRARPFF	TRBV30	TRBJ2-1	TRBD2	-
TGTGCCAGTAACCTCGGAGGGGCGGGCACCGGGGAGCTGTTTTTT	CASNLGGAGTGELFF	TRBV19	TRBJ2-2	-	-
TGCAGCGTTGTGCCCAGCTTCAGTACGGAGCAGTACTTC	CSVVPSFSTEQYF	TRBV29-1	TRBJ2-7	-	once
TGCAGCGTTGTCGTCAGGGGTGCGGAGGGGGCCAACGTCCTGACTTTC	CSVVVRGAEGANVLTF	TRBV29-1	TRBJ2-6	-	few
TGCGCCAGCAGCCAAGAGCAGGTTAGCTCCTACAATGAGCAGTTCTTC	CASSQEQVSSYNEQFF	TRBV4-1	TRBJ2-1	-	few
TGTGCCAGCAGTCAATCCGGGACATGGGCCTACGAGCAGTACTTC	CASSQSGTWAYEQYF	TRBV6-5	TRBJ2-7	-	-
TGCAGCGTTGCCTTTGCTAACGGGATGAGGGGTGAAAAACTGTTTTTT	CSVAFANGMRGEKLFF	TRBV29-1	TRBJ1-4	-	few
TGTGCCAGCAGTCCTAGGCTTAACTATGGCTACACCTTC	CASSPRLNYGYTF	TRBV25-1	TRBJ1-2	-	few
TGTGCCAGCAGTCAGGCGAACACCGGGGAGCTGTTTTTT	CASSQANTGELFF	TRBV6-5	TRBJ2-2	-	-